The 13 T cell receptor beta chains presented below share a single source sample, sequenced in a study of graft-versus-host responses after intestinal transplantation. Data came from immunoSEQ multiplex PCR; TCRdb stores just in-frame clones and leaves some out. In the table there are about 10,000 clones, approximately 30% of which are singletons. The material sequenced was alloreactive CD4+ T cells from a mixed lymphocyte reaction culture, taken before transplantation. Subset specified: CFSE-low proliferating T cells sorted from roughly six-day pre-transplant mixed lymphocyte reaction (GvH or HvG direction). These receptors all stem from a human patient who was an organ donor for intestinal transplantation.

The CDR3 sequence: CASSPPTTVSGNTIYF. As DNA, the CDR3 is TGTGCCAGCTCACCACCCACGACAGTCTCTGGAAACACCATATATTTT. This chain links TRBV18 with TRBJ1-3, with a possible D match to TRBD1 (5 bases). This CDR3 region has 16 residues. Germline-derived CDR1 and CDR2 are KGHSH and LQKENI. Trimming removed 0 bases from V and 0 bases from J, with 9 bases in between.

This clone is medium-sized. The V call is TRBV28, the J call TRBJ1-4; 8 positions match TRBD1. Trimming cost V 6 bases and J 6 bases; bases outside gene matches: 9. This CDR3 has 15 residues. Germline V gives CDR1 MDHEN, CDR2 SYDVKM. The CDR3 DNA sequence: TGTGCCAGCAGCCGGAGGACAGGGAATTATGAAAAACTGTTTTTT. This encodes CASSRRTGNYEKLFF.

The genes are TRBV2 and TRBJ2-7; 11 bases align to TRBD1. V was pared by 5 bases and J by 6 bases, with 3 bases of the junction left unmatched. The CDR3 is made up of 13 amino acids. CDR1 and CDR2 from the germline V gene are SNHLY and FYNNEI. CDR3 protein: CASSPDRGLEQYF. The CDR3 DNA is TGTGCCAGCAGTCCGGACAGGGGGCTCGAGCAGTACTTC.

The sample holds a few counts of this clone. The chain has TRBV7-2 and TRBJ1-6; D gene ambiguous. CDR3 length: 15 amino acids. V was trimmed by 1 base and J by 10 bases, leaving 14 bases between them. Germline CDR1 and CDR2: SGHTA and FQGNSA. CDR3 sequence (DNA): TGTGCCAGCAGCTTAGTAGGTGGCAAAGGCTCACCCCTCCACTTT. It translates to CASSLVGGKGSPLHF. Using reference TRBV7-2 and TRBJ1-6 for the parts outside the CDR3, the full variable domain is GAGVSQSPSNKVTEKGKDVELRCDPISGHTALYWYRQSLGQGLEFLIYFQGNSAPDKSGLPSDRFSAERTGGSVSTLTIQRTQQEDSAVYLCASSLVGGKGSPLHFGNGTRLTVT.

The chain joins TRBV6-6 to TRBJ2-3; 13 bases are shared with TRBD2. V dropped 0 bases and J dropped 3; count of bases not matched to a gene: 0. This CDR3 region has 16 residues. CDR1 is MNHNY, CDR2 SVGAGI, per germline (reference sequence). In nucleotides, the CDR3 is TGTGCCAGCAGTTACTCGACTAGCGGGGGGACAGATACGCAGTATTTT. It codes for CASSYSTSGGTDTQYF.

CDR3 nucleotides: TGTGCCAGCAGTTTAGGGCAGGGGCACATCTATGGCTACACCTTC. It is translated as CASSLGQGHIYGYTF. This chain joins TRBV28 and TRBJ1-2; D is possibly TRBD1 (6 bases). Germline-derived CDR1 and CDR2 are MDHEN and SYDVKM. V was cut by 2 bases and J by 4 bases, with 14 bases left in between. CDR3 length equals 15 residues.

The V gene is TRBV7-9, the J gene TRBJ1-1; maybe TRBD1 (6 bases). Germline V gene data show CDR1 as SEHNR and CDR2 as FQNEAQ (reference sequence). This CDR3 spans 15 amino acids. Trimming took off 5 bases at V and 4 bases at J, with 17 bases between the two ends. The CDR3 region has the DNA TGTGCCAGCAGCCTCCAGGGGCAAGGAGGCACTGAAGCTTTCTTT. Translated: CASSLQGQGGTEAFF. The full variable domain, completed using reference TRBV7-9 and TRBJ1-1, is DTGVSQNPRHKITKRGQNVTFRCDPISEHNRLYWYRQTLGQGPEFLTYFQNEAQLEKSRLLSDRFSAERPKGSFSTLEIQRTEQGDSAMYLCASSLQGQGGTEAFFGQGTRLTVV.

This clone was counted between two and nine times. V is TRBV7-9 and J is TRBJ2-2, with unresolved D. CDR3 length: 13 amino acids. Germline V gene lookup returns CDR1 SEHNR and CDR2 FQNEAQ (reference sequence). The V and J ends lost 0 bases and 6 bases respectively, with 5 bases between them. The CDR3 region is CASSLARSGELFF. The CDR3 DNA is TGTGCCAGCAGCTTAGCTAGATCCGGGGAGCTGTTTTTT.

This clone has just a few counts. V gene TRBV6-1 combines with J gene TRBJ2-1; no firm D call. This CDR3 is built from 14 residues. The germline gives CDR1 MNHNS, CDR2 SASEGT. V lost 6 bases and J lost 0, with 9 bases in between. CDR3 sequence reads: CASRITRSYNEQFF. Here the CDR3 DNA reads TGTGCCAGCAGAATAACACGCTCCTACAATGAGCAGTTCTTC.

The V call is TRBV11-3, the J call TRBJ2-7; the D gene could be TRBD1 or TRBD2 (5 bases each). Germline V gene lookup returns CDR1 SGHNT and CDR2 YENEEA. There are 13 residues in the CDR3. The V and J ends lost 1 base and 2 bases respectively, with 6 bases between them. The CDR3 region has the DNA TGTGCCAGCAGCTTAGCGGGGCCCTACGAGCAGTACTTC. This translates into CASSLAGPYEQYF.

This clone was observed a handful of times. The CDR3 loop is CASSLDGQGFYGYTF. Here the CDR3 DNA reads TGCGCCAGCAGCTTGGACGGACAGGGATTCTATGGCTACACCTTC. The V gene is TRBV5-1, the J gene TRBJ1-2; 8 positions agree with TRBD1. V shed 0 bases and J 4 bases; nucleotides not matched to a gene: 5. The CDR3 has 15 residues. Germline lookup yields CDR1 SGHRS and CDR2 YFSETQ.

The rearrangement joins TRBV15 to TRBJ1-1; D gene uncertain. CDR3 length: 14 residues. Germline values: CDR1 LNHNV, CDR2 YYDKDF (reference sequence). With 1 base removed from V and 3 bases from J, the gap between germline ends came to 9 bases. Written as DNA, the CDR3 is TGTGCCACCAGCAGAGCGGAGTCGTACACTGAAGCTTTCTTT. This encodes CATSRAESYTEAFF.

The chain joins TRBV6-5 to TRBJ1-4; 8 nucleotides align to TRBD1. Germline values: CDR1 MNHEY, CDR2 SVGAGI. Trimming removed 6 bases from V and 8 bases from J; junction bases left unmatched: 8. This CDR3 has 14 amino acids. The CDR3 region has the DNA TGTGCCAGCAGACGGACAGGGCCGGTGGAAAAACTGTTTTTT. Translated: CASRRTGPVEKLFF.